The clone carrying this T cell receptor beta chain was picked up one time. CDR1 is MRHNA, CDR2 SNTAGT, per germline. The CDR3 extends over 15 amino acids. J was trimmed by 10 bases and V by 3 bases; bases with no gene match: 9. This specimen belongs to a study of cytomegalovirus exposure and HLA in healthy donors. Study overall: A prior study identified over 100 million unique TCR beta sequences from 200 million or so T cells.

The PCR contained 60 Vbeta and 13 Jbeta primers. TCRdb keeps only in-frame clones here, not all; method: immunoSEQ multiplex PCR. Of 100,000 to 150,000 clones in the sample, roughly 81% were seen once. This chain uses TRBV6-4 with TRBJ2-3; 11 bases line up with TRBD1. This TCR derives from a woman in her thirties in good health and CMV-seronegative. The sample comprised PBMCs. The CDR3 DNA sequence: TGTGCCAGCAGTGAGACCGGGACAGGGGGTTCTCCGCAGTATTTT. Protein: CASSETGTGGSPQYF.